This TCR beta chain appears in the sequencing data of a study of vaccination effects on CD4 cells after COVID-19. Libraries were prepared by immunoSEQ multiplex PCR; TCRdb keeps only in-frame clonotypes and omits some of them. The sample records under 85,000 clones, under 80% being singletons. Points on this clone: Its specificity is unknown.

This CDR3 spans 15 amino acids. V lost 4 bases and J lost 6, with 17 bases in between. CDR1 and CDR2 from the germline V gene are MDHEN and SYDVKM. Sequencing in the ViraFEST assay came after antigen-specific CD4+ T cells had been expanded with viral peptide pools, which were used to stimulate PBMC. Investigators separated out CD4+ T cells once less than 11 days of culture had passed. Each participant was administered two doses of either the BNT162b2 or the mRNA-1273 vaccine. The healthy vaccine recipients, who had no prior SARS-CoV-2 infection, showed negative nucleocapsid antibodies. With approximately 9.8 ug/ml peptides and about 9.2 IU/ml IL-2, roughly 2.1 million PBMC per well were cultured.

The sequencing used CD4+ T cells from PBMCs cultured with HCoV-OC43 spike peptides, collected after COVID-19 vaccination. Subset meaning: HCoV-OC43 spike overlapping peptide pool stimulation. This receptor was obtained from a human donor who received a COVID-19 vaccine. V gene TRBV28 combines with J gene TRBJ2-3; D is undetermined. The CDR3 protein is CASSSRASTVDTQYF. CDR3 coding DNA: TGTGCCAGCAGTTCCCGGGCCTCGACGGTGGATACGCAGTATTTT. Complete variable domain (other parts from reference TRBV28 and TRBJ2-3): DVKVTQSSRYLVKRTGEKVFLECVQDMDHENMFWYRQDPGLGLRLIYFSYDVKMKEKGDIPEGYSVSREKKERFSLILESASTNQTSMYLCASSSRASTVDTQYFGPGTRLTVL.